This TCR beta chain was documented in a study of Ad26.COV2.S vaccination and SARS-CoV-2 variants. About the research overall: In the study, Ad26.COV2.S was injected intramuscularly once, or twice 56 days apart. Study observations and caveats: Possible underestimation of total T cell responses by the TCR breadth and depth analyses was noted.

Sequencing used immunoSEQ multiplex PCR; TCRdb keeps in-frame clones, though not all of them. The sample gives 400,000 to 450,000 clones, 90% of which show up once; roughly 4% is in the top ten. With respect to this clone: Its antigen remains unidentified.

The CDR3 covers 15 residues. The V end lost 3 bases, the J end lost 1 base, and 13 bases lay between the germline ends. Germline loops: CDR1 SGDLS, CDR2 YYNGEE. Stated treatment: 15 to 20 received Ad26.COV2.S at low or high dose, single or two shots; 5 received placebo; per-sample allocation not given. Specimens were obtained on day 63 following the first vaccine or placebo injection. Boston supplied an adult donor aged 18-55 years. This specimen was peripheral blood, taken in a trial of Ad26.COV2.S vaccine versus placebo. V usage is TRBV9 and J usage is TRBJ1-1; D is perhaps TRBD1 (5 bases). The receptor was derived from a person aged 18 to 65 who received the Ad26.COV2.S COVID-19 vaccine or a placebo. This CDR3 reads CASSALQVGNTEAFF. The DNA for the CDR3 is TGTGCCAGCAGCGCCCTACAGGTCGGGAACACTGAAGCTTTCTTT.